The clone carrying this TCR beta chain was counted between two and nine times. Antigen unknown. With 60 Vbeta and 13 Jbeta primers, the PCR was carried out. The assay was immunoSEQ multiplex PCR, and TCRdb's table has in-frame clones only and misses some. The sample holds about 90,000 clones, approximately 64% seen once. The sample originates from a study of cytomegalovirus exposure and HLA in healthy donors. CDR3 length equals 15 residues. V lost 0 bases and J lost 3, with 12 bases in between. The V gene's germline CDR1 is MGHRA and CDR2 YSYEKL. Study observations and caveats: Most TCR sequences showed up rarely, but some public TCRs showed up in many donors.

This chain connects TRBV4-1 to TRBJ2-7, with D possibly TRBD2 on 6 matching bases. Material: PBMCs. The receptor's source is a woman in her fifties or sixties in good health and CMV-seropositive. CDR3 nucleotide sequence: TGCGCCAGCAGCCAAGAGGGACTGCCGTTCTACGAGCAGTACTTC. This codes for CASSQEGLPFYEQYF.